These 17 T cell receptor beta chains share one sample of origin, sequenced in a study of blood T cell repertoires in COVID-19. Libraries were prepared by immunoSEQ multiplex PCR; TCRdb keeps only in-frame clonotypes and omits some of them. This table holds 190,000 or so clones, more than 85% found once. Sequenced sample: peripheral blood. All receptors derive from a man aged 35-49 years with active or convalescent COVID-19.

The chain uses TRBV20-1 and TRBJ1-2; D is uncertain. Germline values: CDR1 DFQATT, CDR2 SNEGSKA (reference sequence). There are 10 residues in the CDR3. The V end lost 6 bases, the J end lost 8 bases, and 10 bases lay between the germline ends. DNA for the CDR3: TGCAGTGCCTCAGCGTTCGGCTACACCTTC. Its protein product is CSASAFGYTF.

The rearrangement uses TRBV11-2 and TRBJ1-6; unclear D gene. CDR1 SGHAT and CDR2 FQNNGV come from the germline V gene. The CDR3 contains 14 residues. Trimming left V 0 bases short and J 7 bases short, with 7 bases between. The CDR3 spells CASSLERVNSPLHF. DNA for the CDR3: TGTGCCAGCAGCTTAGAACGGGTCAATTCACCCCTCCACTTT.

For the CDR3, the DNA is TGTGCCACCACTCGAACAGGGGCGAACACCGGGGAGCTGTTTTTT. The encoded protein is CATTRTGANTGELFF. J is TRBJ2-2 and V is TRBV24-1; 7 bases are a match to TRBD1. Germline V gives CDR1 KGHDR, CDR2 SFDVKD. V lost 8 bases, J lost 0 bases, and 5 bases stayed unmatched. This CDR3 is 15 amino acids long.

The chain joins TRBV27 to TRBJ1-1; possible D gene TRBD1, 5 bases. CDR1 and CDR2 (germline): MNHEY, SMNVEV (reference sequence). V lost 3 bases to trimming and J lost 3 bases, with 17 bases between them. CDR3 size: 16 residues. Here the CDR3 reads CASSFAGLNSDTEAFF. In nucleotides, the CDR3 is TGTGCCAGCAGTTTCGCGGGGCTTAATTCGGACACTGAAGCTTTCTTT.

The genes are TRBV2 and TRBJ2-3; the match to TRBD2 covers 9 bases. V was pared by 5 bases and J by 0 bases, with 3 bases of the junction left unmatched. Germline V gives CDR1 SNHLY, CDR2 FYNNEI. This CDR3 has 15 residues. The CDR3 DNA reads as TGTGCCAGCAGTATTAGCGGGGGAAGCACAGATACGCAGTATTTT. Residues: CASSISGGSTDTQYF.

This chain links TRBV20-1 with TRBJ1-1; weak D call: TRBD1 (5 bases). The germline gives CDR1 DFQATT, CDR2 SNEGSKA (reference sequence). The length of the CDR3 is 16 residues. V dropped 3 bases and J dropped 3 bases, with 20 bases sitting between them. CDR3 sequence reads: CSASSGTMTSDTEAFF. The CDR3 DNA sequence: TGCAGTGCTAGTTCTGGGACTATGACCTCGGACACTGAAGCTTTCTTT.

V gene TRBV6-5 combines with J gene TRBJ1-1; 7 bases line up with TRBD1. This CDR3 has 14 residues. V lost 5 bases to trimming and J lost 4 bases; unmatched junction nucleotides: 7. The germline V gene encodes CDR1 MNHEY and CDR2 SVGAGI. CDR3 nucleotides: TGTGCCAGCAGTCTCAGGGCAGGGGGCACTGAAGCTTTCTTT. It specifies CASSLRAGGTEAFF.

This chain joins TRBV25-1 and TRBJ2-1; 8 nucleotides agree with TRBD2. V trimming: 7 bases; J trimming: 7 bases; junction bases outside the gene matches: 3. Per germline, CDR1 MGHDK and CDR2 SYGVNS. This CDR3 is 12 amino acids long. For the CDR3, the DNA is TGTGCCAGCACCCCGGGAGGGAATGAGCAGTTCTTC. The encoded protein is CASTPGGNEQFF.

This clone was observed once. CDR3 sequence (DNA): TGTGCCAGCAGTGATCAGGGATTGACAGGGGGCACTGAAGCTTTCTTT. Residues: CASSDQGLTGGTEAFF. This chain connects TRBV6-1 to TRBJ1-1, with 9 bases matching TRBD1. V lost 3 bases to trimming and J lost 4 bases; unmatched junction nucleotides: 9. There are 16 residues in the CDR3. Germline CDR1 reads MNHNS; CDR2 reads SASEGT.

The J gene is TRBJ1-6, the V gene TRBV12-5; unclear D gene. This CDR3 is 13 amino acids long. V lost 6 bases and J 8 bases, leaving 11 bases between the germline ends. Germline V gives CDR1 LGHNT, CDR2 FRNRAP. The CDR3 sequence is CASGISRDSPLHF. The DNA of the CDR3 is TGTGCTAGTGGAATCTCCCGGGATTCACCCCTCCACTTT.

V and J are TRBV4-3 and TRBJ1-3, with no clear D. The CDR3 is 17 amino acids. Germline CDR1 and CDR2: LGHNA and YSLEER. Trimming left V 0 bases short and J 0 bases short, with 12 bases between. The CDR3 sequence: CASSQDPQPTSGNTIYF. DNA of the CDR3: TGCGCCAGCAGCCAAGACCCACAGCCTACCTCTGGAAACACCATATATTTT.

This clone was picked up one time. This chain connects TRBV9 to TRBJ1-1; 12 nucleotides line up with TRBD1. This CDR3 comprises 17 residues. Germline V gives CDR1 SGDLS, CDR2 YYNGEE. Germline trimming cut 3 bases from V and 4 bases from J; bases unmatched to any gene: 10. For the CDR3, the DNA is TGTGCCAGCAGCGCCCCACCGGGACAGGGGGCTGGCACTGAAGCTTTCTTT. It yields the protein CASSAPPGQGAGTEAFF.

This chain joins TRBV13 and TRBJ2-1, with a possible D match to TRBD1 (6 bases). Deletions cut 4 bases from V and 5 bases from J, with 21 bases between. The CDR3 loop spans 17 amino acids. The germline gives CDR1 PRHDT, CDR2 FYEKMQ (reference sequence). The CDR3, as DNA: TGTGCCAGCAGCTCCCGCCCGGGACACCAGAGGGACAATGAGCAGTTCTTC. Translation gives CASSSRPGHQRDNEQFF.

The chain recombines TRBV12-5 with TRBJ2-3, with 10 nucleotides matching TRBD1. In germline, CDR1 is LGHNT, CDR2 FRNRAP. V trimming: 2 bases; J trimming: 4 bases; junction bases outside the gene matches: 12. This CDR3 spans 18 amino acids. In DNA, the CDR3 is TGTGCTAGTGGTTTGACCAAGTCGGCCGGGACAGGGGCAGATACGCAGTATTTT. Amino acids: CASGLTKSAGTGADTQYF.

The chain carries TRBV6-2 or TRBV6-3 and TRBJ2-7; TRBD1 agrees at 8 bases. This CDR3 has 15 amino acids. J was trimmed by 2 bases and V by 2 bases; bases with no gene match: 5. Germline V gives CDR1 MNHEY, CDR2 SVGEGT. CDR3 nucleotides: TGTGCCAGCAGTTACGTTGAGACAGGGGCCTACGAGCAGTACTTC. Its translation is CASSYVETGAYEQYF.

This chain uses TRBV3-1 (or the pseudogene TRBV3-2) with TRBJ2-7; D remains ambiguous. Germline V lookup: CDR1 LGHDT, CDR2 YNNKEL (reference sequence). V was pared by 0 bases and J by 5 bases, with 8 bases between. This CDR3 contains 13 residues. CDR3 sequence (DNA): TGTGCCAGCAGCCAAGATGGTCGCGACGAGCAGTACTTC. Amino acids: CASSQDGRDEQYF.

The V call is TRBV15, the J call TRBJ2-5, with a weak D call TRBD1 (6 bases). This CDR3 is 15 amino acids long. V lost 4 bases to trimming and J lost 2 bases, with 14 bases between them. Germline CDR1 LNHNV, CDR2 YYDKDF (reference sequence). The CDR3 nucleotides read TGTGCCACCAGCAAAAGAAGACAGGATCAAGAGACCCAGTACTTC. The encoded protein is CATSKRRQDQETQYF. Full variable domain (outside the CDR3, taken from reference TRBV15 and TRBJ2-5): DAMVIQNPRYQVTQFGKPVTLSCSQTLNHNVMYWYQQKSSQAPKLLFHYYDKDFNNEADTPDNFQSRRPNTSFCFLDIRSPGLGDTAMYLCATSKRRQDQETQYFGPGTRLLVL.